This TCR beta chain was documented in a study of cytomegalovirus exposure and HLA in healthy donors. Overall study results and limits: The study designated fewer than 200 TCR beta chains cytomegalovirus-associated. Many donors shared some public TCRs, even though most TCR sequences were rare.

Produced via immunoSEQ multiplex PCR; TCRdb's table is partial and in-frame only. The table has around 160,000 clones, 88% seen once; the top ten hold approximately 3%. This clone was seen only once. The antigen is unknown. V lost 4 bases, J lost 4 bases, and 3 bases stayed unmatched. Germline values: CDR1 MDHEN, CDR2 SYDVKM. The CDR3 runs to 13 residues. This TCR derives from a man between 18 and 29 years old in good health and CMV-seronegative. The material sequenced was PBMCs. The chain carries TRBV28 and TRBJ2-5; 7 nucleotides line up with TRBD1. The CDR3 region is CASSSGQVETQYF. The DNA of the CDR3 is TGTGCCAGCAGTTCAGGACAGGTAGAGACCCAGTACTTC.